The subject of this entry is one TCR beta chain. Trimming at V came to 9 bases and at J to 5 bases, leaving 5 bases not matched to a gene. The CDR3 length is 14 residues. Germline V gene sequence: CDR1 LNHDA, CDR2 SQIVND (reference sequence). The sample belongs to a study of CDR3 diversity in severe acne. TCRdb re-called the PCR reads through MiXCR, storing one row per CDR3 protein. The table has about 100,000 distinct CDR3 sequences, roughly half seen once; the top ten hold around 12%. The sample consisted of blood. The receptor was derived from a male donor with acne. The chain couples TRBV19 to TRBJ2-5; 14 bases line up with TRBD2. In nucleotides, the CDR3 is TGTGCCAGCGTAGGACTAGCGGGGGGCGAGACCCAGTACTTC. This sequence encodes CASVGLAGGETQYF.